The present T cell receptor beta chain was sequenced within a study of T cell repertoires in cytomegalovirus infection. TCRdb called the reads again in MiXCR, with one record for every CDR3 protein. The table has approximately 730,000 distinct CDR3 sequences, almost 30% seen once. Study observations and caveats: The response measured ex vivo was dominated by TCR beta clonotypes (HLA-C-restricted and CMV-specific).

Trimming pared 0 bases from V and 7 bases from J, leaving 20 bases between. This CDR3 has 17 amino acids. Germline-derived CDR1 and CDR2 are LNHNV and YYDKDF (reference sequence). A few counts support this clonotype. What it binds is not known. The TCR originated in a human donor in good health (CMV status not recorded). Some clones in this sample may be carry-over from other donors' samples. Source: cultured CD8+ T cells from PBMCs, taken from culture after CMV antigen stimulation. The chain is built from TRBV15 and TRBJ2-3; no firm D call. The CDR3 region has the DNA TGTGCCACCAGCAGAGATCATAGTTCGAGTAGTACATATACGCAGTATTTT. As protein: CATSRDHSSSSTYTQYF.